Listed below are T cell receptor beta chains from one sample, sequenced in a study of blood T cell repertoires in COVID-19. Repertoires were generated with immunoSEQ multiplex PCR, while TCRdb's copy carries only in-frame clones and drops some. The sample contains 120,000 to 150,000 clones, about nine tenths of which appear only once. The sample consisted of peripheral blood. The origin of the receptors is a man between 50 and 59 years old who had recovered from COVID-19. CDR3s include the opening cysteine and the closing phenylalanine or tryptophan. The D gene is left open where the match is weak. Where a row states a size, it is once, few, many or the class of an expanded clone; other rows omit it.

V	J	D	size	CDR3	DNA
TRBV7-2	TRBJ2-3	-	-	CASSPDPGADTQYF	TGTGCCAGCAGCCCGGACCCGGGGGCAGATACGCAGTATTTT
TRBV4-1	TRBJ2-4	TRBD1	-	CASSQGETGDIQYF	TGCGCCAGCAGCCAGGGCGAGACAGGGGACATTCAGTACTTC
TRBV5-5	TRBJ2-2	TRBD2	few	CASSLSPSGGSYTGELFF	TGTGCCAGCAGCCTGAGTCCTAGCGGGGGGTCATACACCGGGGAGCTGTTTTTT
TRBV15	TRBJ1-1	TRBD1	-	CATSIDRGHTEAFF	TGTGCCACCAGCATCGACAGGGGGCACACTGAAGCTTTCTTT
TRBV4-3	TRBJ2-7	TRBD1	-	CASSQDLTGGDEQYF	TGCGCCAGCAGCCAAGACCTGACAGGGGGGGACGAGCAGTACTTC
TRBV27	TRBJ2-7	TRBD2	-	CASSTGGWSAWEQYF	TGTGCCAGCAGTACGGGGGGGTGGAGCGCTTGGGAGCAGTACTTC
TRBV27	TRBJ2-3	-	-	CASSLGGYGTDTQYF	TGTGCCAGCAGTTTAGGAGGGTACGGCACAGATACGCAGTATTTT
TRBV5-4	TRBJ1-1	-	-	CASSGNGAQTEAFF	TGTGCCAGCAGCGGGAATGGGGCGCAGACTGAAGCTTTCTTT
TRBV6-5	TRBJ1-2	-	once	CASSYSRRSTYGYTF	TGTGCCAGCAGTTACTCGCGTAGGAGCACCTATGGCTACACCTTC
TRBV7-8	TRBJ2-2	-	-	CASSLGRTGELFF	TGTGCCAGCAGCTTAGGGAGAACCGGGGAGCTGTTTTTT
TRBV2	TRBJ2-5	TRBD1	-	CASSVTGWETQYF	TGTGCCAGCAGTGTGACAGGGTGGGAGACCCAGTACTTC
TRBV11-2	TRBJ2-5	-	-	CASSLVRGMGQETQYF	TGTGCCAGCAGCTTAGTAAGGGGCATGGGACAAGAGACCCAGTACTTC
TRBV10-3	TRBJ2-3	-	-	CAISERGPIGTDTQYF	TGTGCCATCAGTGAGCGAGGGCCTATCGGCACAGATACGCAGTATTTT
TRBV3-1/TRBV3-2	TRBJ1-2	TRBD1	-	CASSQARDRVGDYTF	TGTGCCAGCAGCCAAGCACGGGACAGGGTTGGCGACTACACCTTC
TRBV5-1	TRBJ1-1	TRBD1	-	CASSLAGGLNTEAFF	TGCGCCAGCAGCTTGGCAGGGGGACTGAACACTGAAGCTTTCTTT
TRBV9	TRBJ1-1	TRBD1	-	CASSFGTGGETEAFF	TGTGCCAGCAGCTTCGGGACAGGGGGGGAAACTGAAGCTTTCTTT
TRBV5-8	TRBJ1-4	-	-	CASSDYRLATNEKLFF	TGTGCCAGCAGCGATTATCGACTGGCAACTAATGAAAAACTGTTTTTT
TRBV2	TRBJ2-3	TRBD2	-	CASSEARGSTDTQYF	TGTGCCAGCAGTGAAGCGCGGGGGAGCACAGATACGCAGTATTTT
TRBV4-3	TRBJ1-5	TRBD1	-	CASSQERGRGQPQHF	TGCGCCAGCAGCCAAGAAAGGGGCAGGGGGCAGCCCCAGCATTTT
TRBV10-3	TRBJ1-6	TRBD1	-	CAISDDRGMSNSPLHF	TGTGCCATCAGTGACGACAGGGGAATGAGTAATTCACCCCTCCACTTT
TRBV9	TRBJ2-1	TRBD2	-	CASSATSGTYNEQFF	TGTGCCAGCAGCGCGACTAGCGGAACCTACAATGAGCAGTTCTTC
TRBV4-3	TRBJ1-4	-	-	CASSQEGQRGEKLFF	TGCGCCAGCAGCCAAGAGGGGCAAAGGGGTGAAAAACTGTTTTTT
TRBV9	TRBJ1-2	-	-	CASSVEIASNYGYTF	TGTGCCAGCAGCGTAGAAATCGCGTCGAACTATGGCTACACCTTC